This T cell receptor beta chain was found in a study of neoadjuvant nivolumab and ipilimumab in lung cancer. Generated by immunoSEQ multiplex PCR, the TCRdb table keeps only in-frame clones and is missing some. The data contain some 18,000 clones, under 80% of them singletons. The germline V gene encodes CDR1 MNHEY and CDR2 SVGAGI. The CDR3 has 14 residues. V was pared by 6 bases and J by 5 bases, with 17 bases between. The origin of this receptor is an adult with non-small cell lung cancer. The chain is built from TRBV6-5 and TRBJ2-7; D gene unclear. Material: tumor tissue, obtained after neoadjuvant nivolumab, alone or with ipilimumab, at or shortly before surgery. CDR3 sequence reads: CASRNSFSGNEQYF. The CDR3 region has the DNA TGTGCCAGCAGAAACTCATTCTCCGGCAACGAGCAGTACTTC.